The 32 T cell receptor beta chains below come from one sample, sequenced in a study of OX40 agonist ivuxolimab in advanced cancers. Generated by immunoSEQ multiplex PCR, the TCRdb table keeps only in-frame clones and is missing some. This sample has 35,000 to 45,000 clones, with just under 75% found just once. The material was CD4+ or CD8+ T cells sorted from blood, obtained in a trial of the OX40 agonist ivuxolimab. The receptors shown here come from an adult with an advanced solid tumor such as melanoma, head and neck, liver or kidney cancer.

The sample holds a few counts of this clone. V usage is TRBV2 and J usage is TRBJ1-2; 7 bases match TRBD1. From germline, CDR1 is SNHLY and CDR2 FYNNEI. V lost 5 bases, J lost 6 bases, and 12 bases stayed unmatched. CDR3 length: 15 residues. The CDR3 DNA reads as TGTGCCAGCAGTACCATCCTGACAGGGTCAAATGGCTACACCTTC. As protein: CASSTILTGSNGYTF. Looking up the rest from reference TRBV2 and TRBJ1-2 gives the full variable domain: EPEVTQTPSHQVTQMGQEVILRCVPISNHLYFYWYRQILGQKVEFLVSFYNNEISEKSEIFDDQFSVERPDGSNFTLKIRSTKLEDSAMYFCASSTILTGSNGYTFGSGTRLTVV.

V gene TRBV5-6 combines with J gene TRBJ2-3, with TRBD2 as a possible D gene (6 bases). This CDR3 is 12 amino acids long. CDR1 and CDR2 from the germline V gene are SGHDT and YYEEEE. V lost 2 bases and J 8 bases, leaving 9 bases between the germline ends. The CDR3 protein is CASSLPAGTQYF. CDR3 DNA sequence: TGTGCCAGCAGCTTACCAGCGGGTACGCAGTATTTT.

This clone was counted only a few times. The chain is built from TRBV2 and TRBJ1-3; TRBD1 aligns across 8 bases. Looked up from germline, CDR1 is SNHLY and CDR2 is FYNNEI. The V segment lost 1 base and the J segment 8 bases; nucleotides outside the gene matches: 7. CDR3 length: 15 residues. CDR3 nucleotide sequence: TGTGCCAGCAGTGAAGGTAGCAGGGGGCTATACACCATATATTTT. Translating it yields CASSEGSRGLYTIYF.

Concerning this clone: Germline is not matched at one junction end, which may reflect a read error. The gene calls are TRBV6-1 and TRBJ1-3; no firm D call. This CDR3 region has 11 residues. CDR1 is MNHNS and CDR2 is SASEGT in the germline V gene. The CDR3 spells CASSEAPPEDF. CDR3 nucleotides: TGTGCCAGCAGTGAAGCCCCCCCTGAGGATTTT.

The chain employs TRBV9 and TRBJ2-1, with TRBD1 identical over 8 bases. Germline-derived CDR1 and CDR2 are SGDLS and YYNGEE. The CDR3 loop spans 16 amino acids. V lost 0 bases, J lost 3 bases, and 5 bases stayed unmatched. CDR3: CASSVGGGTGYNEQFF. CDR3 coding DNA: TGTGCCAGCAGCGTAGGTGGCGGGACAGGCTACAATGAGCAGTTCTTC.

The chain joins TRBV7-2 to TRBJ1-6; D is unresolved. Germline V gene lookup returns CDR1 SGHTA and CDR2 FQGNSA. The CDR3 loop spans 16 amino acids. Trimming took off 5 bases at V and 0 bases at J, with 11 bases between the two ends. The CDR3 region has the DNA TGTGCCAGCAGCCCGAGGACCGCCTCCTATAATTCACCCCTCCACTTT. The encoded protein is CASSPRTASYNSPLHF.

J is TRBJ1-1 and V is TRBV2; 7 bases are a match to TRBD1. The CDR3 covers 14 residues. The V segment lost 3 bases and the J segment 2 bases; nucleotides outside the gene matches: 3. CDR1 is SNHLY, CDR2 FYNNEI, per germline. The CDR3 DNA reads TGTGCCAGCAGTGAGACAGGGCGTAACACTGAAGCTTTCTTT. Protein sequence: CASSETGRNTEAFF.

The chain combines TRBV7-2 with TRBJ1-2; TRBD1 might be the D (6 bases). CDR1 SGHTA and CDR2 FQGNSA come from the germline V gene. V was pared by 7 bases and J by 0 bases, with 15 bases between. The CDR3 extends over 15 amino acids. This chain's CDR3 is CASNPRGDSNYGYTF. CDR3 sequence (DNA): TGTGCCAGCAACCCGAGGGGGGATTCTAACTATGGCTACACCTTC.

This clone was observed a few times. This chain uses TRBV30 with TRBJ1-3; 9 nucleotides line up with TRBD1. The CDR3 length is 13 residues. From germline, CDR1 is GTSNPN and CDR2 SVGIG (reference sequence). J gave up 7 bases and V 2 bases, and 3 bases lay outside the gene matches. The CDR3 spells CAWSPTGGNTIYF. The CDR3 region has the DNA TGTGCCTGGAGTCCGACAGGGGGGAACACCATATATTTT.

J is TRBJ2-7 and V is TRBV6-5; 8 bases map to TRBD1. This CDR3 region has 13 residues. Germline CDR1 MNHEY, CDR2 SVGAGI. The V segment lost 5 bases and the J segment 3 bases; nucleotides outside the gene matches: 3. This CDR3 reads CASSRGTGYEQYV. The CDR3 DNA reads TGTGCCAGCAGTAGGGGGACAGGCTACGAGCAGTACGTC.

The chain links TRBV27 to TRBJ1-2, with TRBD1 as a possible D gene (5 bases). Germline loops: CDR1 MNHEY, CDR2 SMNVEV (reference sequence). V was pared by 2 bases and J by 7 bases, with 14 bases between. This CDR3 is 14 amino acids long. The CDR3: CASSLRLGLLGYTF. The CDR3 bases are TGTGCCAGCAGTTTACGACTGGGGCTGCTTGGCTACACCTTC.

V is TRBV11-2 and J is TRBJ1-4; D possibly corresponds to TRBD1 (5 bases). Germline lookup yields CDR1 SGHAT and CDR2 FQNNGV. CDR3 length: 14 residues. Deletions cut 6 bases from V and 5 bases from J, with 13 bases between. The CDR3 is CASRPGTSNEKLFF. CDR3 in DNA: TGTGCCAGCAGGCCAGGGACGTCAAATGAAAAACTGTTTTTT.

The chain links TRBV2 to TRBJ1-2, with D perhaps matching TRBD1 (6 bases). Germline CDR1 and CDR2: SNHLY and FYNNEI. The V end was cut by 4 bases, the J end by 8 bases, with 14 bases between. The CDR3 is 13 residues long. This chain's CDR3 is CASSGGGRGGYTF. DNA for the CDR3: TGTGCCAGCAGTGGCGGTGGAAGGGGGGGCTACACCTTC.

The chain joins TRBV6-1 to TRBJ1-3; the D is unclear. CDR3 size: 17 residues. V was pared by 2 bases and J by 4 bases, with 18 bases between. Germline V gene sequence: CDR1 MNHNS, CDR2 SASEGT. CDR3 loop: CASSENGNGRRGNTIYF. The CDR3 nucleotides read TGTGCCAGCAGTGAAAACGGAAATGGAAGGAGGGGAAACACCATATATTTT.

The CDR3 sequence is CASSFGSNYGYTF. CDR3 nucleotides: TGTGCCAGCAGCTTTGGCAGTAACTATGGCTACACCTTC. The chain employs TRBV7-9 and TRBJ1-2; D gene uncertain. Germline CDR1 reads SEHNR; CDR2 reads FQNEAQ (reference sequence). Trimming took 3 bases from V and 1 from J, leaving 6 bases between them. CDR3 length: 13 amino acids.

In this sample, this clone turned up once. The chain links TRBV6-6 to TRBJ1-3; D not resolved. Germline lookup yields CDR1 MNHNY and CDR2 SVGAGI (reference sequence). The CDR3 length is 11 residues. V lost 5 bases, J lost 8 bases, and 7 bases lay in between. CDR3 nucleotide sequence: TGTGCCAGCAGTCAACGCGACACCATATATTTT. Translating gives CASSQRDTIYF.

The chain is built from TRBV9 and TRBJ2-3; no clear D gene. V was clipped by 4 bases and J by 0 bases, with 15 bases between them. Per the germline V gene, CDR1 is SGDLS and CDR2 is YYNGEE. This CDR3 is 16 amino acids long. For the CDR3, the DNA is TGTGCCAGCAGCTCAGTGGTCTCAACTAGCACAGATACGCAGTATTTT. It is translated as CASSSVVSTSTDTQYF.

The chain joins TRBV7-9 to TRBJ2-1; D gene uncertain. Germline V gene lookup returns CDR1 SEHNR and CDR2 FQNEAQ (reference sequence). CDR3 size: 13 residues. V was pared by 5 bases and J by 5 bases, with 10 bases between. The CDR3 DNA reads TGTGCCAGCAGCCTGCTATTAGACAATGAGCAGTTCTTC. Residues: CASSLLLDNEQFF.

The rearrangement links TRBV5-4 to TRBJ1-5, with a weak D call TRBD1 (5 bases). This CDR3 contains 15 residues. The V end was cut by 1 base, the J end by 3 bases, with 11 bases between. Germline V gene sequence: CDR1 SGHNT, CDR2 YYREEE (reference sequence). The chain's CDR3 is CASSLQGMNNQPQHF. CDR3 DNA: TGTGCCAGCAGCTTGCAGGGTATGAACAATCAGCCCCAGCATTTT.

The genes are TRBV7-9 and TRBJ2-3, with TRBD2 matching 11 bases. This CDR3 has 18 residues. Germline loops: CDR1 SEHNR, CDR2 FQNEAQ (reference sequence). Losses at the gene ends were 2 bases for V and 2 bases for J; bases not matched to a gene: 9. As DNA, the CDR3 is TGTGCCAGCAGCTTAATAGGGCTAGCGGGGGGTAACACAGATACGCAGTATTTT. Translated, it gives CASSLIGLAGGNTDTQYF.

This rearrangement joins TRBV5-3 to TRBJ1-5, with D uncertain. TRBV5-3 falls under the ORF class, with uncertain function. This CDR3 comprises 12 residues. The ends were cut back, 3 bases at V and 4 bases at J, with 5 bases in the middle. The CDR3 region is CARSSQNQPQHF. CDR3 in DNA: TGTGCCAGAAGCTCCCAAAATCAGCCCCAGCATTTT.

The chain couples TRBV7-2 to TRBJ1-2; no clear D. V was pared by 5 bases and J by 4 bases, with 14 bases between. The germline V gene has CDR1 SGHTA and CDR2 FQGNSA. The CDR3 is 14 amino acids. The CDR3 loop is CASSKMGTFYGYTF. The DNA for the CDR3 is TGTGCCAGCAGCAAGATGGGCACTTTCTATGGCTACACCTTC.

The chain joins TRBV30 to TRBJ1-1, with D unclear. CDR3 size: 13 residues. Per germline, CDR1 GTSNPN and CDR2 SVGIG (reference sequence). With 4 bases removed from V and 1 base from J, the gap between germline ends came to 10 bases. The CDR3, as DNA: TGTGCCTGGAATATGGGCTCGAACACTGAAGCTTTCTTT. Translated, it gives CAWNMGSNTEAFF. The full variable domain, rest sourced from reference TRBV30 and TRBJ1-1, is SQTIHQWPATLVQPVGSPLSLECTVEGTSNPNLYWYRQAAGRGLQLLFYSVGIGQISSEVPQNLSASRPQDRQFILSSKKLLLSDSGFYLCAWNMGSNTEAFFGQGTRLTVV.

V gene TRBV5-5 combines with J gene TRBJ1-6; 9 nucleotides match TRBD1. V lost 0 bases, J lost 5 bases, and 12 bases stayed unmatched. Germline-derived CDR1 and CDR2 are SGHKS and YYEKEE (reference sequence). The CDR3 is made up of 19 amino acids. In DNA, the CDR3 is TGTGCCAGCAGCTTGGACAGGGGGCGCTTTTTCGAGAATAATTCACCCCTCCACTTT. As protein: CASSLDRGRFFENNSPLHF.

This sequence joins TRBV5-1 and TRBJ1-6; D remains unclear. Trimming removed 0 bases from V and 0 bases from J, with 7 bases in between. The CDR3 contains 16 residues. Germline V gives CDR1 SGHRS, CDR2 YFSETQ. CDR3 sequence: CASSLEGSSYNSPLHF. The CDR3 region has the DNA TGCGCCAGCAGCTTGGAAGGGAGCTCCTATAATTCACCCCTCCACTTT.

The V and J genes are TRBV9 and TRBJ1-2; D ambiguous. Germline CDR1 and CDR2: SGDLS and YYNGEE. This CDR3 comprises 14 residues. V was cut by 0 bases and J by 5 bases, with 11 bases left in between. The CDR3 nucleotides read TGTGCCAGCAGCGTAGTTGAGGGCGGGTATGGCTACACCTTC. Translation: CASSVVEGGYGYTF.

The chain has TRBV9 and TRBJ1-6; TRBD1 matches 9 bases. The J segment lost 8 bases and the V segment lost 4 bases, leaving 13 bases of the junction unmatched. Germline-derived CDR1 and CDR2 are SGDLS and YYNGEE. The length of the CDR3 is 17 residues. CDR3 residues: CASSPTGGAGVYSPLHF. The DNA of the CDR3 is TGTGCCAGCAGCCCCACAGGGGGCGCTGGGGTTTATTCACCCCTCCACTTT.

The chain joins TRBV4-1 to TRBJ1-3, with D possibly TRBD1 on 5 matching bases. CDR1 MGHRA and CDR2 YSYEKL come from the germline V gene. The ends were cut back, 0 bases at V and 2 bases at J, with 11 bases in the middle. CDR3 length equals 16 residues. The CDR3 nucleotides read TGCGCCAGCAGCCAAGATCGCGGGGGGACTGGAAACACCATATATTTT. Its translation is CASSQDRGGTGNTIYF.

In its sample, this clone was seen once. V is TRBV5-1 and J is TRBJ2-1; D might be TRBD2 (6 bases). The CDR3 runs 13 residues. Between the trimmed V and J ends, which lost 0 bases and 9 bases, there was a span of 10 bases. Germline V gene data show CDR1 as SGHRS and CDR2 as YFSETQ. The CDR3 spells CASSLVGGTEQFF. For the CDR3, the DNA is TGCGCCAGCAGCTTGGTCGGGGGAACTGAGCAGTTCTTC.

This chain joins TRBV6-5 and TRBJ1-4, with D maybe TRBD1 (6 bases). Germline loops: CDR1 MNHEY, CDR2 SVGAGI. Trimming took 7 bases from V and 7 from J, leaving 16 bases between them. The CDR3 extends over 14 amino acids. This CDR3 is CASTRIQGSEKLFF. CDR3 sequence (DNA): TGTGCCAGCACTAGAATACAGGGAAGTGAAAAACTGTTTTTT.

V usage is TRBV11-2 and J usage is TRBJ2-7; TRBD1 matches at 7 bases. V was clipped by 2 bases and J by 7 bases; unmatched bases: 11. The CDR3 totals 15 residues. Germline V lookup: CDR1 SGHAT, CDR2 FQNNGV. The CDR3, as DNA: TGTGCCAGCAGCTTAAGTCTCGAGGGGGCGAGGGAGCAGTACGTC. Protein product: CASSLSLEGAREQYV.

This chain links TRBV4-1 with TRBJ1-2; D gene uncertain. Trimming shortened V by 1 base and J by 4 bases, and 7 bases separated the two germline ends. Germline V gives CDR1 MGHRA, CDR2 YSYEKL. The CDR3 is made up of 13 amino acids. CDR3 amino acids: CASSQGGFYGYTF. Written as DNA, the CDR3 is TGCGCCAGCAGCCAAGGGGGATTCTATGGCTACACCTTC.